These 30 T cell receptor beta chains originate from one sample sequenced in a study of a mutant IDH1 vaccine in newly diagnosed glioma. The table came from immunoSEQ multiplex PCR; TCRdb's copy has only in-frame clones and leaves some out. The sample yields around 52,000 clones, 78% seen once. Stated time point: week 5, during vaccination. Topical imiquimod accompanied each vaccine dose, which consisted of 300 ug of mutant IDH1 20-mer peptide. These TCRs' antigens remain unknown. The specimen was PBMCs, collected from a glioma patient whose treatment included an IDH1 peptide vaccine. These receptors were taken from a woman aged 40-49 years with glioma.

The chain has TRBV19 and TRBJ1-4; 10 nucleotides line up with TRBD1. This CDR3 comprises 15 residues. V shed 6 bases, J shed 3 bases, and the junction held 4 bases outside the gene matches. The V gene's germline CDR1 is LNHDA and CDR2 SQIVND (reference sequence). This CDR3 reads CASRTGGLANEKLFF. The DNA of the CDR3 is TGTGCCAGTAGGACAGGGGGCTTGGCTAATGAAAAACTGTTTTTT.

This clone was counted a single time. The chain links TRBV27 to TRBJ1-6; 9 bases line up with TRBD1. Looked up from germline, CDR1 is MNHEY and CDR2 is SMNVEV (reference sequence). The trim removed 5 bases at V and 0 bases at J, leaving 11 bases unmatched. The CDR3 contains 19 residues. The CDR3 DNA reads as TGTGCCAGCAGTCCCCGGGGGACAGGGTTTAGCTCCTATAATTCACCCCTCCACTTT. Its translation is CASSPRGTGFSSYNSPLHF.

The V and J genes are TRBV7-6 and TRBJ1-2, with D unresolved. V was clipped by 3 bases and J by 8 bases, with 13 bases between them. This CDR3 is built from 13 residues. Germline V lookup: CDR1 SGHVS, CDR2 FNYEAQ. The CDR3 reads CASSLRGDTGYTF. CDR3 DNA: TGTGCCAGCAGCTTGCGTGGAGATACGGGCTACACCTTC.

The genes are TRBV30 and TRBJ2-5; 8 bases are shared with TRBD1. The germline gives CDR1 GTSNPN, CDR2 SVGIG (reference sequence). CDR3 length: 13 residues. Trimming removed 7 bases from V and 2 bases from J; junction bases left unmatched: 6. CDR3 region: CAYDRGGQETQYF. The CDR3 nucleotides read TGTGCCTACGACAGGGGTGGTCAAGAGACCCAGTACTTC. The whole variable domain, filled in from reference TRBV30 and TRBJ2-5, reads SQTIHQWPATLVQPVGSPLSLECTVEGTSNPNLYWYRQAAGRGLQLLFYSVGIGQISSEVPQNLSASRPQDRQFILSSKKLLLSDSGFYLCAYDRGGQETQYFGPGTRLLVL.

The chain has TRBV19 and TRBJ1-6, with D perhaps matching TRBD1 (6 bases). The CDR3 loop spans 16 amino acids. Germline lookup yields CDR1 LNHDA and CDR2 SQIVND (reference sequence). V lost 0 bases, J lost 7 bases, and 13 bases lay in between. In nucleotides, the CDR3 is TGTGCCAGTAGTATAGAGAGGACAGACGGCAATTCACCCCTCCACTTT. Its translation: CASSIERTDGNSPLHF.

This clone was detected only a few times. The V and J genes are TRBV2 and TRBJ1-6; a possible D gene is TRBD1 (5 bases). Germline assignment: CDR1 SNHLY and CDR2 FYNNEI. The V gene lost 2 bases and the J gene lost 10 bases, with 12 bases spanning the gap. This CDR3 is built from 14 residues. CDR3 nucleotide sequence: TGTGCCAGCAGTGAATTAGGGGTTCAGTCACCCCTCCACTTT. Its translation: CASSELGVQSPLHF.

The chain has TRBV7-9 and TRBJ2-3, with 11 bases that match TRBD2. Germline values: CDR1 SEHNR, CDR2 FQNEAQ (reference sequence). The length of the CDR3 is 14 residues. The junction had 3 bases not matched to a gene; V was cut back by 3 bases and J by 7 bases. As DNA, the CDR3 is TGTGCCAGCAGCTTTAGCGGGGGGGCGAATACGCAGTATTTT. Translating gives CASSFSGGANTQYF.

The V and J genes are TRBV5-4 and TRBJ2-3; 10 nucleotides line up with TRBD2. V gave up 4 bases and J gave up 5 bases; unmatched junction bases: 4. Germline V gene data show CDR1 as SGHNT and CDR2 as YYREEE (reference sequence). The length of the CDR3 is 14 residues. The CDR3 region is CASSQRGGQDTQYF. The CDR3 region has the DNA TGTGCCAGCAGCCAGCGGGGGGGACAAGATACGCAGTATTTT. The complete variable domain, with remaining parts taken from reference TRBV5-4 and TRBJ2-3, reads ETGVTQSPTHLIKTRGQQVTLRCSSQSGHNTVSWYQQALGQGPQFIFQYYREEENGRGNFPPRFSGLQFPNYSSELNVNALELDDSALYLCASSQRGGQDTQYFGPGTRLTVL.

The chain has TRBV10-2 and TRBJ1-3; perhaps TRBD1 as D (5 bases). This CDR3 has 15 residues. Germline V gives CDR1 WSHSY, CDR2 SAAADI. The V end lost 4 bases, the J end lost 0 bases, and 10 bases lay between the germline ends. CDR3 bases: TGCGCCAGCAGTGTGCGGGGGAACTCTGGAAACACCATATATTTT. Its translation is CASSVRGNSGNTIYF.

This chain uses TRBV5-4 with TRBJ2-5; D may match TRBD1 or TRBD2 (7 bases each). The CDR3 sequence is 16 residues long. V was trimmed by 7 bases and J by 5 bases, leaving 24 bases between them. In germline, CDR1 is SGHNT, CDR2 YYREEE (reference sequence). CDR3 residues: CASGGSEGAGRETQYF. The DNA of the CDR3 is TGTGCCAGCGGGGGATCGGAGGGGGCCGGGAGGGAGACCCAGTACTTC.

The chain combines TRBV11-2 with TRBJ2-3, with 8 bases identical to TRBD2. V lost 3 bases, J lost 2 bases, and 1 base stayed unmatched. This CDR3 is built from 14 residues. The germline V gene encodes CDR1 SGHAT and CDR2 FQNNGV. CDR3: CASSFSGATDTQYF. CDR3 nucleotides: TGTGCCAGCAGCTTTAGCGGGGCCACAGATACGCAGTATTTT.

This chain links TRBV14 with TRBJ2-7; TRBD1 matches at 10 bases. V dropped 4 bases and J dropped 5; count of bases not matched to a gene: 11. The CDR3 covers 16 residues. Germline-derived CDR1 and CDR2 are SGHDN and FVKESK. The CDR3 protein is CASSRMDRGFSNEQYF. The CDR3 bases are TGTGCCAGCAGCCGGATGGACAGGGGGTTTTCCAACGAGCAGTACTTC. The full variable domain, in which reference TRBV14 and TRBJ2-7 provide the parts outside the CDR3, is EAGVTQFPSHSVIEKGQTVTLRCDPISGHDNLYWYRRVMGKEIKFLLHFVKESKQDESGMPNNRFLAERTGGTYSTLKVQPAELEDSGVYFCASSRMDRGFSNEQYFGPGTRLTVT.

The chain employs TRBV5-6 and TRBJ2-3; the D is unclear. The CDR3 is 13 amino acids. Deletions cut 1 base from V and 3 bases from J, with 6 bases between. Germline lookup yields CDR1 SGHDT and CDR2 YYEEEE. CDR3 protein: CASSLFGTDTQYF. Written as DNA, the CDR3 is TGTGCCAGCAGCTTGTTTGGGACAGATACGCAGTATTTT.

This chain connects TRBV5-1 to TRBJ2-7; D unclear. This CDR3 has 11 amino acids. Trimming shortened V by 0 bases and J by 5 bases, and 3 bases separated the two germline ends. Germline V gives CDR1 SGHRS, CDR2 YFSETQ. CDR3 amino acids: CASSLEDEQYF. The CDR3 coding sequence is TGCGCCAGCAGCTTGGAGGACGAGCAGTACTTC.

J is TRBJ2-2 and V is TRBV25-1, with 7 positions matching TRBD1. V trimming: 6 bases; J trimming: 1 base; junction bases outside the gene matches: 5. Per the germline V gene, CDR1 is MGHDK and CDR2 is SYGVNS. The CDR3 has 15 residues. CDR3 sequence (DNA): TGTGCCAGCAGCCCCGACAGGGAGAACACCGGGGAGCTGTTTTTT. This gives the protein CASSPDRENTGELFF.

The J gene is TRBJ2-2, the V gene TRBV7-9; 7 nucleotides align to TRBD2. Losses at the gene ends were 5 bases for V and 6 bases for J; bases not matched to a gene: 12. Germline assignment: CDR1 SEHNR and CDR2 FQNEAQ (reference sequence). The CDR3 is made up of 16 amino acids. The CDR3 bases are TGTGCCAGCAGCGTGCCAGCGGGGTTGTTCTCCGGGGAGCTGTTTTTT. Translating it yields CASSVPAGLFSGELFF. Using reference TRBV7-9 and TRBJ2-2 for the parts outside the CDR3, the full variable domain is DTGVSQNPRHKITKRGQNVTFRCDPISEHNRLYWYRQTLGQGPEFLTYFQNEAQLEKSRLLSDRFSAERPKGSFSTLEIQRTEQGDSAMYLCASSVPAGLFSGELFFGEGSRLTVL.

The CDR3 is CASSYSIGRDSTEAFF. Here the CDR3 DNA reads TGTGCCAGCAGTTACTCGATCGGCAGGGACAGCACTGAAGCTTTCTTT. The chain carries TRBV6-6 and TRBJ1-1, with 7 bases lining up with TRBD1. Trimming took 0 bases from V and 4 from J; bases not matched to a gene: 8. The CDR3 totals 16 residues. Germline loops: CDR1 MNHNY, CDR2 SVGAGI (reference sequence).

The chain joins TRBV27 to TRBJ1-5; a possible D gene is TRBD1 (6 bases). Germline V CDR1 and CDR2: MNHEY, SMNVEV (reference sequence). The CDR3 totals 14 residues. V gave up 7 bases and J gave up 0 bases, with 10 bases separating them. The CDR3, as DNA: TGTGCCAGCAACAGGGTCGGTAGCAATCAGCCCCAGCATTTT. The encoded protein is CASNRVGSNQPQHF.

This sequence joins TRBV7-2 and TRBJ1-2; 7 bases are a match to TRBD1. The germline V gene has CDR1 SGHTA and CDR2 FQGNSA. J gave up 8 bases and V 5 bases, and 14 bases lay outside the gene matches. The CDR3 extends over 15 amino acids. The CDR3 DNA follows: TGTGCCAGCAGCCAGGGGGGGTCAGGGAGAAAGGGCTACACCTTC. This gives the protein CASSQGGSGRKGYTF.

The chain employs TRBV6-1 and TRBJ1-2; 12 nucleotides line up with TRBD1. This CDR3 has 16 amino acids. Germline V gene sequence: CDR1 MNHNS, CDR2 SASEGT. V lost 0 bases to trimming and J lost 8 bases; unmatched junction nucleotides: 7. The CDR3 reads CASSEAGQGASGGYTF. The CDR3 region has the DNA TGTGCCAGCAGTGAAGCGGGACAGGGGGCCTCCGGGGGCTACACCTTC.

V and J are TRBV11-2 and TRBJ2-7; 10 positions agree with TRBD1. Germline trimming cut 3 bases from V and 4 bases from J; bases unmatched to any gene: 3. The CDR3 is made up of 14 amino acids. The germline V gene encodes CDR1 SGHAT and CDR2 FQNNGV. The CDR3 is CASSFRDRGYEQYF. CDR3 bases: TGTGCCAGCAGCTTCCGGGACAGGGGATACGAGCAGTACTTC. The full variable domain, in which reference TRBV11-2 and TRBJ2-7 provide the parts outside the CDR3, is EAGVAQSPRYKIIEKRQSVAFWCNPISGHATLYWYQQILGQGPKLLIQFQNNGVVDDSQLPKDRFSAERLKGVDSTLKIQPAKLEDSAVYLCASSFRDRGYEQYFGPGTRLTVT.

J is TRBJ2-3 and V is TRBV5-1; D is undetermined. CDR1 SGHRS and CDR2 YFSETQ come from the germline V gene. Deletions cut 2 bases from V and 6 bases from J, with 7 bases between. The CDR3 covers 12 residues. The CDR3 loop reads CASSLLGDTQYF. CDR3 DNA sequence: TGCGCCAGCAGCTTACTGGGGGATACGCAGTATTTT.

The chain is built from TRBV6-5 and TRBJ2-7; 12 bases are a match to TRBD2. In germline, CDR1 is MNHEY, CDR2 SVGAGI. The CDR3 sequence is 14 residues long. J was trimmed by 7 bases and V by 7 bases; bases with no gene match: 8. CDR3 in amino acids: CASTASGGAGEQYF. The CDR3 coding sequence is TGTGCCAGCACCGCTAGCGGGGGGGCTGGAGAGCAGTACTTC.

J is TRBJ1-5 and V is TRBV5-1; 7 bases are shared with TRBD1. CDR3 size: 13 residues. The J segment lost 8 bases and the V segment lost 3 bases, leaving 5 bases of the junction unmatched. Germline CDR1 SGHRS, CDR2 YFSETQ. CDR3 DNA: TGCGCCAGCAGCTACGGCAGGGGGGAGCCCCAGCATTTT. Its translation: CASSYGRGEPQHF.

The chain is built from TRBV5-1 and TRBJ2-3; tentative D call: TRBD2 (6 bases). CDR1 is SGHRS, CDR2 YFSETQ, per germline. Trimming removed 2 bases at V and 4 bases at J, with 8 bases between. The CDR3 sequence is 13 residues long. CDR3 DNA sequence: TGCGCCAGCAGCTTCGCGGGACCAGATACGCAGTATTTT. Translated: CASSFAGPDTQYF.

This sequence joins TRBV5-6 and TRBJ1-4; 8 bases are a match to TRBD1. V dropped 4 bases and J dropped 3; count of bases not matched to a gene: 8. CDR3 length: 16 residues. CDR1 and CDR2 (germline): SGHDT, YYEEEE. As DNA, the CDR3 is TGTGCCAGCAGCGTGACAGGGGTCTGGGCTAATGAAAAACTGTTTTTT. The encoded protein is CASSVTGVWANEKLFF.

The chain couples TRBV4-1 to TRBJ2-7; 10 positions match TRBD2. The V segment lost 2 bases and the J segment 7 bases; nucleotides outside the gene matches: 14. Germline assignment: CDR1 MGHRA and CDR2 YSYEKL. This CDR3 region has 17 residues. CDR3 in amino acids: CASSQRNGAGGPREQYF. The CDR3, as DNA: TGCGCCAGCAGCCAACGAAACGGAGCGGGGGGGCCGAGAGAGCAGTACTTC.

The J gene is TRBJ2-2, the V gene TRBV6-1; D possibly corresponds to TRBD2 (6 bases). V lost 8 bases and J 2 bases, leaving 12 bases between the germline ends. The CDR3 is made up of 14 amino acids. Germline lookup yields CDR1 MNHNS and CDR2 SASEGT. This CDR3 reads CASAGLHNTGELFF. The CDR3 DNA sequence: TGTGCCAGCGCGGGGCTTCACAACACCGGGGAGCTGTTTTTT.

The V and J genes are TRBV29-1 and TRBJ2-5, with unresolved D. The V end was cut by 6 bases, the J end by 5 bases, with 16 bases between. Germline lookup yields CDR1 SQVTM and CDR2 ANQGSEA. The CDR3 length is 13 residues. The CDR3 spells CSVDWRGVETQYF. The DNA of the CDR3 is TGCAGCGTCGATTGGCGTGGGGTTGAGACCCAGTACTTC. Variable domain in full (rest from reference TRBV29-1 and TRBJ2-5): SAVISQKPSRDICQRGTSLTIQCQVDSQVTMMFWYRQQPGQSLTLIATANQGSEATYESGFVIDKFPISRPNLTFSTLTVSNMSPEDSSIYLCSVDWRGVETQYFGPGTRLLVL.

The rearrangement uses TRBV9 and TRBJ1-2; 8 positions agree with TRBD1. The junction had 8 bases not matched to a gene; V was cut back by 4 bases and J by 6 bases. The CDR3 spans 14 residues. Germline-derived CDR1 and CDR2 are SGDLS and YYNGEE. The chain's CDR3 is CASSPRQGTDGYTF. In DNA, the CDR3 is TGTGCCAGCAGCCCCCGACAGGGGACGGATGGCTACACCTTC.